This TCR beta chain is from a study of T-cell memory formation after mild COVID-19. Germline V gene lookup returns CDR1 SEHNR and CDR2 FQNEAQ (reference sequence). The CDR3 spans 13 residues. The germline V and J ends were trimmed by 5 bases and 8 bases, with 15 bases remaining between them. It was 5'RACE with constant-segment primers that produced the TCR alpha and TCR beta cDNA libraries, which carried sample barcodes and UMIs. TCRdb independently ran MiXCR on the 5' RACE reads; one entry per CDR3 protein. The sample holds 500,000 to 550,000 distinct CDR3 sequences, roughly 20% seen once. The chain recombines TRBV7-9 with TRBJ1-2; D gene uncertain. The sample consisted of PBMCs or a T cell subset sorted from them (not recorded which). The clonotype was recovered from an adult woman who had mild COVID-19 (a few samples of this study predate the infection). Cell type and time point are not known. CDR3 region: CASSPGIGWGYTF. For the CDR3, the DNA is TGTGCCAGCAGCCCAGGCATCGGTTGGGGCTACACCTTC.